The 31 T cell receptor beta chains reported below all come from one sample, sequenced in a study of read filtering for tumor transcriptome and immune sequencing. From about 400 ng of RNA, a library with molecular barcoded alpha/delta and beta/gamma adaptors was made. In TCRdb, the reads were re-called with MiXCR into one record per CDR3 protein. The sample gives over 45,000 distinct CDR3 sequences, less than 25% of which show up once; about 18% is in the top ten. The sample taken for sequencing was a population of CD138-negative cells sorted from bone marrow. These TCRs come from a donor aged 40 or over with multiple myeloma.

V gene TRBV20-1 combines with J gene TRBJ2-5; 7 nucleotides match TRBD1. The CDR3 consists of 12 residues. Germline-derived CDR1 and CDR2 are DFQATT and SNEGSKA (reference sequence). The junction had 3 bases not matched to a gene; V was cut back by 6 bases and J by 2 bases. In DNA form, the CDR3 reads TGCAGTGCGGGGACAGCGCAAGAGACCCAGTACTTC. This sequence encodes CSAGTAQETQYF.

The chain couples TRBV3-1 to TRBJ2-3; no clear D gene. Germline V gives CDR1 LGHDT, CDR2 YNNKEL (reference sequence). CDR3 length equals 15 residues. V lost 3 bases to trimming and J lost 2 bases, with 12 bases between them. The CDR3 nucleotides read TGTGCCAGCAGCCATCTTGACGGATTCACAGATACGCAGTATTTT. Translation gives CASSHLDGFTDTQYF.

This clonotype appeared a few times. A much larger clone sits a single nucleotide away, making a read error possible. V and J are TRBV2 and TRBJ2-1; D unresolved. CDR3 length: 12 residues. V lost 6 bases, J lost 8 bases, and 11 bases lay in between. CDR1 is SNHLY and CDR2 is FYNNEI in the germline V gene. CDR3 nucleotides: TGTGCCAGCAGAGTAGGCAGCGATGAGCAGTTCTTC. Protein sequence: CASRVGSDEQFF.

This clonotype occurred many times. This rearrangement joins TRBV29-1 to TRBJ2-7; 12 nucleotides line up with TRBD2. Trimming removed 4 bases from V and 6 bases from J; junction bases left unmatched: 7. Germline-derived CDR1 and CDR2 are SQVTM and ANQGSEA. The CDR3 is made up of 14 amino acids. This chain's CDR3 is CSVAQRLAGVEQYF. The CDR3 nucleotides are TGCAGCGTTGCCCAGAGACTAGCGGGAGTCGAGCAGTACTTC.

In this sample, this clonotype turned up many times. The chain has TRBV20-1 and TRBJ2-1; tentatively, D is TRBD2 (6 bases). The CDR3 sequence is 15 residues long. V was trimmed by 0 bases and J by 5 bases, leaving 14 bases between them. Germline V gives CDR1 DFQATT, CDR2 SNEGSKA (reference sequence). The chain's CDR3 is CSARDPEGNHNEQFF. The CDR3 DNA reads as TGCAGTGCTAGAGATCCGGAGGGGAATCACAATGAGCAGTTCTTC.

The chain has TRBV7-9 and TRBJ2-1; maybe TRBD1 (6 bases). V dropped 6 bases and J dropped 2 bases, with 11 bases sitting between them. Per the germline V gene, CDR1 is SEHNR and CDR2 is FQNEAQ (reference sequence). This CDR3 is 14 amino acids long. The DNA for the CDR3 is TGTGCCAGCAGTCCAGGACAGACCTACAATGAGCAGTTCTTC. Protein: CASSPGQTYNEQFF. Full variable domain (missing parts from reference TRBV7-9 and TRBJ2-1): DTGVSQNPRHKITKRGQNVTFRCDPISEHNRLYWYRQTLGQGPEFLTYFQNEAQLEKSRLLSDRFSAERPKGSFSTLEIQRTEQGDSAMYLCASSPGQTYNEQFFGPGTRLTVL.

This clonotype was detected ten times or more. The genes are TRBV5-4 and TRBJ2-1; the D gene is possibly TRBD2 (6 bases). V lost 6 bases and J 4 bases, leaving 17 bases between the germline ends. This CDR3 contains 15 residues. Germline CDR1 and CDR2: SGHNT and YYREEE (reference sequence). The CDR3 coding sequence is TGTGCCAGCACCATCCGGGAGTGGGGTTACAATGAGCAGTTCTTC. Translation: CASTIREWGYNEQFF.

Comment on this clonotype: With a much larger clone just one base away, this may be a read error. The chain carries TRBV6-4 and TRBJ1-2; TRBD1 agrees at 9 bases. The germline gives CDR1 MRHNA, CDR2 SNTAGT. There are 15 residues in the CDR3. CDR3 amino acids: CSRSDYHQGQGISTF. The CDR3 coding sequence is TGTTCCAGGAGTGATTATCATCAAGGACAGGGGATATCCACCTTC.

About this clonotype: A single base separates this from a much larger clone, so it may be a read error. This chain links TRBV29-1 with TRBJ1-1; no clear D gene. This CDR3 comprises 13 residues. Between the trimmed V and J ends, which lost 4 bases and 4 bases, there was a span of 13 bases. The V gene's germline CDR1 is SQVTM and CDR2 ANQGSEA. In nucleotides, the CDR3 is TGCAGCGTTGTACCGGGCTGGAGCACTGAAGCTTTCTTT. Amino acids: CSVVPGWSTEAFF.

Ten or more counts support this clonotype. The DNA for the CDR3 is TGCAGTGCAGACCTGGCGGGGGGGGTTACCAATGAGCAGTTCTTC. Translated, it gives CSADLAGGVTNEQFF. This sequence joins TRBV20-1 and TRBJ2-1, with 9 bases aligning to TRBD2. Germline CDR1 reads DFQATT; CDR2 reads SNEGSKA (reference sequence). The CDR3 runs to 15 residues. V was clipped by 6 bases and J by 6 bases; unmatched bases: 12.

This clonotype was recorded many times. This chain joins TRBV12-3 or TRBV12-4 and TRBJ2-1; D unresolved. The CDR3 is made up of 15 amino acids. Trimming took off 3 bases at V and 1 base at J, with 10 bases between the two ends. The CDR3 spells CASSFTGVSYNEQFF. CDR3 DNA: TGTGCCAGCAGTTTTACTGGAGTTTCCTACAATGAGCAGTTCTTC.

This clonotype appeared many times. The chain joins TRBV11-2 to TRBJ2-5, with a possible D match to TRBD2 (7 bases). The CDR3 sequence is 15 residues long. Per germline, CDR1 SGHAT and CDR2 FQNNGV. Trimming pared 7 bases from V and 2 bases from J, leaving 17 bases between. CDR3 protein: CASNYGGAPQETQYF. The CDR3 nucleotides are TGTGCCAGCAACTATGGGGGGGCCCCGCAAGAGACCCAGTACTTC.

This clonotype was seen at least ten times. The genes are TRBV2 and TRBJ2-1, with 8 bases fitting TRBD1. The CDR3 consists of 17 residues. In germline, CDR1 is SNHLY, CDR2 FYNNEI. The trim removed 0 bases at V and 7 bases at J, leaving 11 bases unmatched. In DNA, the CDR3 is TGTGCCAGCAGTGAAGCGCTGTGGGGCAGGGGGCAAAATGAGCAGTTCTTC. Translating it yields CASSEALWGRGQNEQFF.

This clonotype has a count of ten or more. The J gene is TRBJ1-5, the V gene TRBV6-2 or TRBV6-3; 7 nucleotides align to TRBD1. The CDR3 has 15 residues. V lost 6 bases, J lost 1 base, and 6 bases stayed unmatched. In germline, CDR1 is MNHEY, CDR2 SVGEGT. CDR3 amino acids: CASRKGQLSNQPQHF. The CDR3 DNA reads as TGTGCCAGCAGAAAGGGACAGCTAAGCAATCAGCCCCAGCATTTT.

Concerning this clonotype itself: A read error likely explains this, since a far larger clone differs by one base. The V call is TRBV6-6, the J call TRBJ2-1, with 7 bases that match TRBD1. The CDR3 runs 15 residues. The germline gives CDR1 MNHNY, CDR2 SVGAGI (reference sequence). Germline trimming cut 8 bases from V and 4 bases from J; bases unmatched to any gene: 11. Here the CDR3 DNA reads TGTGCCAGCGGTCTAATGACAGGGACGTACAATGAGCAGTTCTTC. Translation gives CASGLMTGTYNEQFF.

On this clonotype: This may be a read error: a much more frequent sequence differs by one nucleotide. This chain links TRBV7-3 with TRBJ1-5; no clear D. CDR1 is SGHTA, CDR2 FQGTGA, per germline. With 8 bases removed from V and 6 bases from J, the gap between germline ends came to 14 bases. CDR3 size: 13 residues. The CDR3 loop is CASAREGSQPQHF. DNA of the CDR3: TGTGCCAGCGCGCGGGAGGGCAGTCAGCCCCAGCATTTT.

In this sample, this clonotype turned up many times. The chain has TRBV12-3 or TRBV12-4 and TRBJ2-7; possible D gene TRBD2, 6 bases. The CDR3 consists of 13 residues. The V end lost 9 bases, the J end lost 0 bases, and 12 bases lay between the germline ends. The CDR3 loop reads CASRRAASYEQYF. DNA for the CDR3: TGTGCCAGTCGGAGGGCTGCCTCCTACGAGCAGTACTTC.

This clonotype was recorded at least ten times. The gene calls are TRBV2 and TRBJ2-2; D not certain. The CDR3 is 13 amino acids. Trimming cost V 4 bases and J 4 bases, with 7 bases left between them. Germline values: CDR1 SNHLY, CDR2 FYNNEI. The CDR3 spells CASSVGITGELFF. The CDR3 nucleotides read TGTGCCAGCAGTGTAGGGATCACCGGGGAGCTGTTTTTT.

This clonotype was counted at least ten times. The genes are TRBV19 and TRBJ2-1; TRBD2 matches 7 bases. The CDR3 covers 15 residues. From germline, CDR1 is LNHDA and CDR2 SQIVND (reference sequence). V gave up 7 bases and J gave up 3 bases; unmatched junction bases: 9. This CDR3 is CASNPGTIVYNEQFF. DNA of the CDR3: TGTGCCAGTAACCCCGGGACTATAGTCTACAATGAGCAGTTCTTC.

DNA of the CDR3: TGTGCCAGCAGTGACGGGCGGGAGGGTGGAGATACGCAGTATTTT. Translated: CASSDGREGGDTQYF. This sequence joins TRBV25-1 and TRBJ2-3; TRBD2 agrees at 9 bases. The CDR3 is 15 residues long. Trimming took 3 bases from V and 5 from J; bases not matched to a gene: 6. Germline V lookup: CDR1 MGHDK, CDR2 SYGVNS.

This clonotype was observed at least ten times. The chain couples TRBV3-1 to TRBJ2-1; D assignment may be TRBD1 or TRBD2 (6 bases each). Trimming pared 4 bases from V and 3 bases from J, leaving 16 bases between. CDR3 length: 16 residues. Per the germline V gene, CDR1 is LGHDT and CDR2 is YNNKEL (reference sequence). As DNA, the CDR3 is TGTGCCAGCAGCCTTCGGGGGCGCGTTAGCTACAATGAGCAGTTCTTC. Translation gives CASSLRGRVSYNEQFF.

This clonotype was counted ten times or more. The chain is built from TRBV10-3 and TRBJ2-5; D possibly matches TRBD1 or TRBD2 (6 bases each). The V gene's germline CDR1 is ENHRY and CDR2 SYGVKD. The CDR3 loop spans 13 amino acids. The germline V and J ends were trimmed by 7 bases and 3 bases, with 12 bases remaining between them. For the CDR3, the DNA is TGTGCCATCACGGGGGCGCGGGAAGAGACCCAGTACTTC. It translates to CAITGAREETQYF.

This clonotype appeared many times. The V call is TRBV6-6, the J call TRBJ2-7, with 12 bases fitting TRBD1. This CDR3 comprises 15 residues. Per germline, CDR1 MNHNY and CDR2 SVGAGI (reference sequence). Trimming removed 5 bases from V and 7 bases from J; junction bases left unmatched: 9. CDR3 coding DNA: TGTGCCAGCAGTCTGCCGGGACAGGGGGCTTGGGAGCAGTACTTC. It translates to CASSLPGQGAWEQYF.

In its sample, this clonotype was seen many times. The V call is TRBV2, the J call TRBJ2-1; TRBD2 might be the D (7 bases). Looked up from germline, CDR1 is SNHLY and CDR2 is FYNNEI. The CDR3 is 13 residues long. Trimming cost V 10 bases and J 4 bases, with 14 bases left between them. CDR3 amino acids: CATKGGQYNEQFF. The DNA for the CDR3 is TGTGCCACTAAGGGGGGGCAATACAATGAGCAGTTCTTC.

This sequence joins TRBV14 and TRBJ1-2; 9 nucleotides align to TRBD1. V was pared by 6 bases and J by 4 bases, with 3 bases of the junction left unmatched. Germline assignment: CDR1 SGHDN and CDR2 FVKESK. This CDR3 region has 13 residues. The CDR3 DNA is TGTGCCAGCAGTATGGGACAGGGCTATGGCTACACCTTC. It is translated as CASSMGQGYGYTF.

The table lists this clonotype with many counts. The chain couples TRBV7-9 to TRBJ2-2; D unclear. Germline CDR1 is SEHNR and CDR2 is FQNEAQ (reference sequence). The CDR3 is 13 residues long. V shed 1 base and J shed 6 bases, with 6 bases lying between them. CDR3 loop: CASSLVGAGELFF. Here the CDR3 DNA reads TGTGCCAGCAGCTTAGTTGGAGCCGGGGAGCTGTTTTTT.

This clonotype was detected many times. The gene calls are TRBV5-5 and TRBJ1-1, with D possibly matching TRBD1 (6 bases). V shed 4 bases and J shed 4 bases, with 11 bases lying between them. The CDR3 consists of 13 residues. The V gene's germline CDR1 is SGHKS and CDR2 YYEKEE (reference sequence). The CDR3 DNA is TGTGCCAGCAGCGGCGGGGGGCTCACTGAAGCTTTCTTT. Translation: CASSGGGLTEAFF.

This clonotype was counted many times. The chain is built from TRBV20-1 and TRBJ2-7, with 9 nucleotides matching TRBD2. With 7 bases clipped from V and 5 bases from J, the junction kept 6 bases outside the gene matches. The germline V gene encodes CDR1 DFQATT and CDR2 SNEGSKA (reference sequence). The CDR3 runs to 12 residues. CDR3 protein: CSGSGSSNEQYF. CDR3 nucleotide sequence: TGCAGTGGTAGCGGGAGCTCTAACGAGCAGTACTTC.

This clonotype was found many times. This chain connects TRBV12-3 or TRBV12-4 to TRBJ1-5, with 8 bases identical to TRBD1. The CDR3 has 16 amino acids. J was trimmed by 1 base and V by 6 bases; bases with no gene match: 8. This CDR3 is CASSHRGRGSNQPQHF. The CDR3 bases are TGTGCCAGCAGCCACAGGGGGAGGGGAAGCAATCAGCCCCAGCATTTT.

This clonotype appeared many times. This rearrangement joins TRBV11-2 to TRBJ1-2; 11 bases match TRBD1. V trimming: 3 bases; J trimming: 8 bases; junction bases outside the gene matches: 8. The germline gives CDR1 SGHAT, CDR2 FQNNGV. The CDR3 totals 15 residues. The CDR3 region has the DNA TGTGCCAGCAGCTTGATGGACAGGGGGCTTAGGGGCTACACCTTC. It translates to CASSLMDRGLRGYTF.

As concerns this clonotype: This may come from a read error, since a much larger clone is one base off. This chain links TRBV5-1 with TRBJ2-2, with a weak D call TRBD2 (6 bases). CDR1 SGHRS and CDR2 YFSETQ come from the germline V gene. The CDR3 runs to 13 residues. The CDR3 is CASTSSGTGELLF. Here the CDR3 DNA reads TGCGCCAGCACGAGTAGCGGCACCGGGGAGCTGCTTTTT.